This T cell receptor beta chain was sequenced in a study of Graves' ophthalmopathy and Graves' hyperthyroidism. A word on this clonotype: This may be a read error: a much more frequent sequence differs by one nucleotide.

Amplification of TCR beta CDR3 regions used RNA transcripts. Scientists carried out first-round RT-PCR using HTBI primers and then a second-round multiplex PCR. TCRdb recomputed calls from the multiplex PCR reads with MiXCR, one row per CDR3 protein. The table records 900,000 to 1,200,000 distinct CDR3 sequences, 36% of them present only once. Sequenced sample: peripheral blood or thyroid tissue (not recorded which). The receptor was derived from an adult man with Graves' hyperthyroidism.

As DNA, the CDR3 is TGCAGCGTTGTGGGCGAGAACCGCTACGAGCAGTACTTC. Translated: CSVVGENRYEQYF. The rearrangement joins TRBV29-1 to TRBJ2-7; D gene unclear. The CDR3 is 13 amino acids. Between the trimmed V and J ends, which lost 4 bases and 3 bases, there was a span of 13 bases. CDR1 SQVTM and CDR2 ANQGSEA come from the germline V gene.